Below, 24 T cell receptor beta chains from the same sample are listed, as sequenced in a study of T cell changes during pregnancy in multiple sclerosis. The method was immunoSEQ multiplex PCR; TCRdb's version includes in-frame clones alone and lacks a portion of them. The sample has approximately 130,000 clones; 96% are singletons. This specimen was peripheral blood, taken after pregnancy. These receptors were taken from a female donor with multiple sclerosis, enrolled in a pregnancy study.

The rearrangement uses TRBV6-5 and TRBJ1-2, with D possibly being TRBD1 (5 bases). Germline lookup yields CDR1 MNHEY and CDR2 SVGAGI. V gave up 5 bases and J gave up 4 bases, with 11 bases separating them. This CDR3 region has 13 residues. The CDR3 nucleotides read TGTGCCAGCAGTCTCCGGACACGCTATGGCTACACCTTC. It is translated as CASSLRTRYGYTF.

This chain connects TRBV30 to TRBJ2-2; the D is unclear. V shed 1 base and J shed 5 bases, with 11 bases lying between them. CDR3 length: 14 residues. Germline CDR1 and CDR2: GTSNPN and SVGIG (reference sequence). CDR3 sequence reads: CAWSGLSRTGELFF. CDR3 DNA sequence: TGTGCCTGGAGTGGGCTCTCCAGGACCGGGGAGCTGTTTTTT. Supplemented by reference TRBV30 and TRBJ2-2, the full variable domain reads SQTIHQWPATLVQPVGSPLSLECTVEGTSNPNLYWYRQAAGRGLQLLFYSVGIGQISSEVPQNLSASRPQDRQFILSSKKLLLSDSGFYLCAWSGLSRTGELFFGEGSRLTVL.

This chain connects TRBV7-9 to TRBJ2-7; D call uncertain. Per germline, CDR1 SEHNR and CDR2 FQNEAQ (reference sequence). The CDR3 length is 12 residues. V was clipped by 1 base and J by 7 bases, with 8 bases between them. The CDR3 coding sequence is TGTGCCAGCAGCTTAGATTTGAGTGAGCAGTACTTC. The encoded protein is CASSLDLSEQYF.

This clone showed up just once. This rearrangement joins TRBV27 to TRBJ2-3; 9 nucleotides match TRBD2. J lost 6 bases, V lost 3 bases, and 13 bases had no gene match. CDR1 is MNHEY, CDR2 SMNVEV, per germline (reference sequence). CDR3 length: 17 amino acids. CDR3 residues: CASSFTEGGRAGDTQYF. The CDR3 bases are TGTGCCAGCAGTTTTACCGAGGGCGGGAGGGCGGGGGATACGCAGTATTTT.

The genes are TRBV14 and TRBJ2-3; D is unresolved. Trimming removed 3 bases at V and 8 bases at J, with 15 bases between. The germline gives CDR1 SGHDN, CDR2 FVKESK. This CDR3 comprises 14 residues. CDR3 nucleotides: TGTGCCAGCAGCCAGTCCAGTAAATCCCTTACGCAGTATTTT. This sequence encodes CASSQSSKSLTQYF.

This chain links TRBV27 with TRBJ2-7; 8 bases match TRBD2. CDR3 length: 14 amino acids. V lost 3 bases to trimming and J lost 5 bases; unmatched junction nucleotides: 6. Germline V gene lookup returns CDR1 MNHEY and CDR2 SMNVEV (reference sequence). CDR3 loop: CASSFIAGLDEQYF. The CDR3 nucleotides read TGTGCCAGCAGTTTTATAGCGGGACTGGACGAGCAGTACTTC.

CDR3 coding DNA: TGTGCCAGCAGCTTACCGGACAGGCCGTGGGACGAGCAGTACTTC. Protein product: CASSLPDRPWDEQYF. The rearrangement joins TRBV7-9 to TRBJ2-7; 7 positions agree with TRBD1. CDR1 SEHNR and CDR2 FQNEAQ come from the germline V gene (reference sequence). This CDR3 region has 15 residues. The ends lost 2 bases at V and 5 bases at J; junction bases unmatched: 9.

This chain uses TRBV5-4 with TRBJ1-3; D not resolved. Trimming cost V 4 bases and J 2 bases, with 16 bases left between them. The CDR3 sequence is 16 residues long. The germline V gene has CDR1 SGHNT and CDR2 YYREEE (reference sequence). CDR3 sequence (DNA): TGTGCCAGCAGCCAAGCCCAATCTTTGCCTGGAAACACCATATATTTT. Its protein is CASSQAQSLPGNTIYF.

This chain connects TRBV7-9 to TRBJ1-2; weak D call: TRBD1 (6 bases). Trimming took 1 base from V and 3 from J, leaving 9 bases between them. Per germline, CDR1 SEHNR and CDR2 FQNEAQ (reference sequence). The CDR3 loop spans 14 amino acids. The CDR3 region is CASSLERTDYGYTF. The CDR3 region has the DNA TGTGCCAGCAGCTTAGAGAGGACAGACTATGGCTACACCTTC.

This rearrangement joins TRBV27 to TRBJ2-3; no reliable D call. Germline V lookup: CDR1 MNHEY, CDR2 SMNVEV (reference sequence). This CDR3 has 12 amino acids. V was pared by 5 bases and J by 6 bases, with 9 bases between. This CDR3 is CASSGQSDTQYF. The CDR3 bases are TGTGCCAGCAGTGGGCAGTCGGATACGCAGTATTTT.

The chain employs TRBV18 and TRBJ2-3; 11 bases match TRBD2. V was clipped by 3 bases and J by 3 bases; unmatched bases: 2. Germline-derived CDR1 and CDR2 are KGHSH and LQKENI. This CDR3 contains 15 residues. DNA of the CDR3: TGTGCCAGCTCACCGCGACTAGCGGGAACAGATACGCAGTATTTT. It encodes CASSPRLAGTDTQYF. Variable domain in full (rest from reference TRBV18 and TRBJ2-3): NAGVMQNPRHLVRRRGQEARLRCSPMKGHSHVYWYRQLPEEGLKFMVYLQKENIIDESGMPKERFSAEFPKEGPSILRIQQVVRGDSAAYFCASSPRLAGTDTQYFGPGTRLTVL.

J is TRBJ2-7 and V is TRBV29-1; D is unresolved. There are 13 residues in the CDR3. Germline CDR1 SQVTM, CDR2 ANQGSEA. The ends were cut back, 4 bases at V and 1 base at J, with 11 bases in the middle. In DNA, the CDR3 is TGCAGCGTTGTTAAACAGCCTTCCTACGAGCAGTACTTC. The encoded protein is CSVVKQPSYEQYF.

This rearrangement joins TRBV5-1 to TRBJ2-5; D might be TRBD1 (6 bases). The V and J ends lost 0 bases and 2 bases respectively, with 11 bases between them. Germline loops: CDR1 SGHRS, CDR2 YFSETQ. The CDR3 runs 15 residues. DNA for the CDR3: TGCGCCAGCAGCTTGGCTTCGACAGGACAAGAGACCCAGTACTTC. As protein: CASSLASTGQETQYF.

The CDR3 bases are TGTGCCAGAGGGGACGAGGGGACTAGCGGGAGCTGGTACACCGGGGAGCTGTTTTTT. Its translation is CARGDEGTSGSWYTGELFF. V and J are TRBV7-9 and TRBJ2-2; 14 nucleotides align to TRBD2. Trimming took 9 bases from V and 3 from J; bases not matched to a gene: 15. CDR3 size: 19 residues. Per the germline V gene, CDR1 is SEHNR and CDR2 is FQNEAQ (reference sequence).

The CDR3 here is CASSIGGQNTEAFF. CDR3 sequence (DNA): TGTGCCAGTAGTATAGGGGGACAGAACACTGAAGCTTTCTTT. V and J are TRBV19 and TRBJ1-1; TRBD1 is a possible D gene (6 bases). There are 14 residues in the CDR3. With 1 base removed from V and 1 base from J, the gap between germline ends came to 7 bases. The germline CDR1 and CDR2 sequences are LNHDA and SQIVND (reference sequence).

A single count supports this clone. The chain joins TRBV4-3 to TRBJ1-2; maybe TRBD1 (6 bases). V lost 0 bases and J 10 bases, leaving 15 bases between the germline ends. The V gene's germline CDR1 is LGHNA and CDR2 YSLEER. This CDR3 spans 14 amino acids. Here the CDR3 reads CASSQERGQTLYTF. The DNA of the CDR3 is TGCGCCAGCAGCCAAGAAAGGGGACAAACGCTCTACACCTTC.

This clone has just one count. The rearrangement joins TRBV5-5 to TRBJ2-5, with D possibly matching TRBD2 (6 bases). The CDR3 loop spans 16 amino acids. From germline, CDR1 is SGHKS and CDR2 YYEKEE (reference sequence). Trimming cost V 0 bases and J 1 base, with 13 bases left between them. In DNA, the CDR3 is TGTGCCAGCAGCTTGGCGGCGGGGCTATTCCAAGAGACCCAGTACTTC. Encoded protein: CASSLAAGLFQETQYF.

This chain uses TRBV30 with TRBJ2-1; 9 bases map to TRBD2. J lost 4 bases, V lost 3 bases, and 4 bases had no gene match. This CDR3 comprises 14 residues. The germline gives CDR1 GTSNPN, CDR2 SVGIG (reference sequence). The CDR3 loop is CAWRLAGFYNEQFF. The CDR3 coding sequence is TGTGCCTGGAGGCTAGCGGGGTTTTACAATGAGCAGTTCTTC. Using reference TRBV30 and TRBJ2-1 for the parts outside the CDR3, the full variable domain is SQTIHQWPATLVQPVGSPLSLECTVEGTSNPNLYWYRQAAGRGLQLLFYSVGIGQISSEVPQNLSASRPQDRQFILSSKKLLLSDSGFYLCAWRLAGFYNEQFFGPGTRLTVL.

The chain has TRBV5-1 and TRBJ2-2; 10 bases fit TRBD2. Germline CDR1 reads SGHRS; CDR2 reads YFSETQ. This CDR3 spans 19 amino acids. The ends lost 4 bases at V and 4 bases at J; junction bases unmatched: 16. The DNA for the CDR3 is TGCGCCAGCAGCCCCGACAGGGTCCTAGCGGGAGCTACCACCGGGGAGCTGTTTTTT. As protein: CASSPDRVLAGATTGELFF.

The chain combines TRBV7-9 with TRBJ1-1; 9 bases match TRBD1. Germline trimming cut 5 bases from V and 1 base from J; bases unmatched to any gene: 8. The CDR3 runs to 16 residues. CDR1 and CDR2 from the germline V gene are SEHNR and FQNEAQ (reference sequence). The CDR3 protein is CASSPQGALGNTEAFF. The CDR3 DNA reads TGTGCCAGCAGCCCACAGGGGGCCTTGGGGAACACTGAAGCTTTCTTT.

This chain links TRBV27 with TRBJ1-2; D not certain. CDR1 MNHEY and CDR2 SMNVEV come from the germline V gene (reference sequence). The CDR3 extends over 13 amino acids. The germline V and J ends were trimmed by 3 bases and 7 bases, with 12 bases remaining between them. The CDR3 DNA is TGTGCCAGCAGTTTTCGGGGAGCGGTTGGCTACACCTTC. Residues: CASSFRGAVGYTF.

CDR3 coding DNA: TGTGCCAGCAGTTTCACCCTCACAGGGGGTAACACTGAAGCTTTCTTT. The encoded protein is CASSFTLTGGNTEAFF. The V gene is TRBV27, the J gene TRBJ1-1; 8 nucleotides line up with TRBD1. The trim removed 3 bases at V and 2 bases at J, leaving 8 bases unmatched. Germline V gene data show CDR1 as MNHEY and CDR2 as SMNVEV (reference sequence). The CDR3 covers 16 residues.

The genes are TRBV7-2 and TRBJ2-7, with 15 bases identical to TRBD2. CDR3 length: 18 amino acids. Germline assignment: CDR1 SGHTA and CDR2 FQGNSA. Unmatched junction bases numbered 11, after V lost 4 bases and J lost 4 bases. CDR3 protein: CASSSLGLAGGSIYEQYF. The DNA for the CDR3 is TGTGCCAGCAGCTCACTGGGACTAGCGGGAGGATCGATTTACGAGCAGTACTTC.

The rearrangement uses TRBV5-4 and TRBJ2-3, with 10 bases identical to TRBD2. The CDR3 length is 17 residues. Trimming took 1 base from V and 0 from J; bases not matched to a gene: 5. Germline V gene sequence: CDR1 SGHNT, CDR2 YYREEE (reference sequence). The CDR3 region has the DNA TGTGCCAGCAGCTTGCGTGGGGGACTAGCGAGCACAGATACGCAGTATTTT. Protein: CASSLRGGLASTDTQYF.